The 25 T cell receptor beta chains below were found in one sample sequenced in a study of shared clonotypes between healthy human individuals. The assay was immunoSEQ multiplex PCR, and TCRdb's table has in-frame clones only and misses some. The sample carries roughly 520,000 clones, 90% to 96% recorded once. The material sequenced was naive CD4+ T cells sorted from blood. Subset denoted: CD45RA+ positively selected. These receptors all come from a woman aged 30 to 39 in good health.

The chain combines TRBV5-4 with TRBJ2-5; 9 bases match TRBD2. Per germline, CDR1 SGHNT and CDR2 YYREEE (reference sequence). The ends lost 2 bases at V and 5 bases at J; junction bases unmatched: 16. The CDR3 has 18 amino acids. CDR3 in DNA: TGTGCCAGCAGCTTTGATGGAGCTAGCGGGATGGGCCAGGAGACCCAGTACTTC. As protein: CASSFDGASGMGQETQYF.

The chain combines TRBV25-1 with TRBJ1-4; TRBD1 matches 7 bases. This CDR3 has 15 residues. Germline assignment: CDR1 MGHDK and CDR2 SYGVNS. V trimming: 1 base; J trimming: 7 bases; junction bases outside the gene matches: 6. Written as DNA, the CDR3 is TGTGCCAGCAGTGAATCCCAGGGGGGAGGTGAAAAACTGTTTTTT. Translating gives CASSESQGGGEKLFF.

The chain joins TRBV5-4 to TRBJ2-5; the D gene is possibly TRBD2 (6 bases). The CDR3 covers 15 residues. V lost 4 bases and J lost 5, with 18 bases in between. Germline CDR1 reads SGHNT; CDR2 reads YYREEE (reference sequence). The CDR3 region has the DNA TGTGCCAGCAGCCCCGGTGGGGAGGCAGGGGAGACCCAGTACTTC. Translated, it gives CASSPGGEAGETQYF.

V usage is TRBV2 and J usage is TRBJ2-7; 8 bases line up with TRBD1. The junction had 10 bases not matched to a gene; V was cut back by 6 bases and J by 0 bases. The CDR3 is made up of 16 amino acids. Germline loops: CDR1 SNHLY, CDR2 FYNNEI. The CDR3 spells CASSPTPDRVSYEQYF. CDR3 DNA sequence: TGTGCCAGCAGCCCCACCCCGGACAGGGTCTCCTACGAGCAGTACTTC.

This rearrangement joins TRBV29-1 to TRBJ2-3, with TRBD1 matching 10 bases. CDR3 length equals 14 residues. Germline V gene data show CDR1 as SQVTM and CDR2 as ANQGSEA. Trimming removed 4 bases from V and 2 bases from J; junction bases left unmatched: 3. The CDR3 DNA is TGCAGCGTTGCTGACAGGGGGCTCACAGATACGCAGTATTTT. Translated, it gives CSVADRGLTDTQYF.

Details on this clone: Additional DNA sequences in this sample encode the identical CDR3. The V and J genes are TRBV18 and TRBJ2-7, with 12 bases identical to TRBD1. The CDR3 is made up of 15 amino acids. J gave up 7 bases and V 0 bases, and 4 bases lay outside the gene matches. The germline V gene has CDR1 KGHSH and CDR2 LQKENI. DNA of the CDR3: TGTGCCAGCTCACCACCGGGACAGGGGGCGCGAGAGCAGTACTTC. Its protein is CASSPPGQGAREQYF.

J is TRBJ2-1 and V is TRBV5-1, with TRBD1 matching 7 bases. The V gene end was trimmed by 1 base and the J gene end by 2 bases; junction bases not matched to a gene: 3. This CDR3 region has 15 residues. Germline CDR1 SGHRS, CDR2 YFSETQ. The CDR3 DNA follows: TGCGCCAGCAGCTTGTACAGGGGCCCCTACAATGAGCAGTTCTTC. As protein: CASSLYRGPYNEQFF.

The genes are TRBV6-6 and TRBJ2-3; 12 nucleotides agree with TRBD2. The germline CDR1 and CDR2 sequences are MNHNY and SVGAGI (reference sequence). Trimming at V came to 6 bases and at J to 3 bases, leaving 7 bases not matched to a gene. The CDR3 is 16 residues long. The CDR3 sequence: CASRTPTSGGTDTQYF. CDR3 bases: TGTGCCAGCAGGACACCGACTAGCGGGGGAACAGATACGCAGTATTTT.

The J gene is TRBJ2-7, the V gene TRBV5-1; D possibly corresponds to TRBD1 (6 bases). The ends were cut back, 3 bases at V and 4 bases at J, with 14 bases in the middle. Germline-derived CDR1 and CDR2 are SGHRS and YFSETQ. The CDR3 sequence is 14 residues long. CDR3 bases: TGCGCCAGCAGCTCAGCCGGGACACAATACGAGCAGTACTTC. This translates into CASSSAGTQYEQYF.

This rearrangement joins TRBV27 to TRBJ1-5; D is undetermined. Germline loops: CDR1 MNHEY, CDR2 SMNVEV (reference sequence). The CDR3 length is 12 residues. The V end was cut by 3 bases, the J end by 4 bases, with 4 bases between. The CDR3 DNA follows: TGTGCCAGCAGTTTCAGGAATCAGCCCCAGCATTTT. Translating gives CASSFRNQPQHF.

V and J are TRBV28 and TRBJ1-6; 12 bases line up with TRBD1. The CDR3 sequence is 14 residues long. CDR1 MDHEN and CDR2 SYDVKM come from the germline V gene. J was trimmed by 14 bases and V by 8 bases; bases with no gene match: 10. The CDR3, as DNA: TGTGCCAGCGTAACCGGGACAGGGGGCGCATCCCTCCACTTT. This translates into CASVTGTGGASLHF. Variable domain in full (rest from reference TRBV28 and TRBJ1-6): DVKVTQSSRYLVKRTGEKVFLECVQDMDHENMFWYRQDPGLGLRLIYFSYDVKMKEKGDIPEGYSVSREKKERFSLILESASTNQTSMYLCASVTGTGGASLHFGNGTRLTVT.

This sequence joins TRBV2 and TRBJ2-5; tentative D call: TRBD2 (6 bases). The J call may be wrong; the DNA end is better matched by TRBJ2-7. This CDR3 region has 15 residues. Germline-derived CDR1 and CDR2 are SNHLY and FYNNEI. As DNA, the CDR3 is TGTGCCAGCAGGAGGTCCCCGGGAGCCTCCTACGAGCAGTACTTC. It codes for CASRRSPGASYEQYF.

This clone occurred once. This chain links TRBV5-4 with TRBJ2-1; TRBD2 matches 8 bases. Germline lookup yields CDR1 SGHNT and CDR2 YYREEE (reference sequence). V lost 5 bases to trimming and J lost 0 bases; unmatched junction nucleotides: 7. There are 16 residues in the CDR3. CDR3 in DNA: TGTGCCAGCAGAAAAGATAGCGGGACCTCCTACAATGAGCAGTTCTTC. Translated, it gives CASRKDSGTSYNEQFF.

The chain links TRBV7-2 to TRBJ2-4; D is unresolved. The CDR3 sequence is 15 residues long. Between the trimmed V and J ends, which lost 5 bases and 5 bases, there was a span of 16 bases. Per the germline V gene, CDR1 is SGHTA and CDR2 is FQGNSA. This CDR3 reads CASSPNRISQNIQYF. CDR3 sequence (DNA): TGTGCCAGCAGCCCAAACAGAATCTCCCAAAACATTCAGTACTTC.

The chain employs TRBV28 and TRBJ2-7; TRBD1 agrees at 7 bases. V lost 4 bases, J lost 5 bases, and 11 bases stayed unmatched. The germline V gene has CDR1 MDHEN and CDR2 SYDVKM. The CDR3 has 15 amino acids. The CDR3 spells CASSSPPRGQDEQYF. Here the CDR3 DNA reads TGTGCCAGCAGTTCACCGCCAAGGGGGCAGGACGAGCAGTACTTC.

The rearrangement uses TRBV7-6 and TRBJ2-7; perhaps TRBD1 as D (5 bases). V was cut by 1 base and J by 2 bases, with 21 bases left in between. The CDR3 totals 18 residues. CDR1 and CDR2 (germline): SGHVS, FNYEAQ. The CDR3, as DNA: TGTGCCAGCAGCTTAGAGGCAGACAGCCCGATTAACGCCTACGAGCAGTACTTC. Its translation: CASSLEADSPINAYEQYF.

CDR3 sequence reads: CASSFGTGAQETQYF. In DNA, the CDR3 is TGTGCCAGCAGCTTCGGAACCGGGGCCCAAGAGACCCAGTACTTC. The V and J genes are TRBV11-1 and TRBJ2-5; the D gene could be TRBD1 or TRBD2 (5 bases each). V was clipped by 3 bases and J by 1 base, with 12 bases between them. This CDR3 has 15 residues. CDR1 is SGHAT, CDR2 FQDESV, per germline (reference sequence).

This chain uses TRBV7-9 with TRBJ2-7; D is ambiguous. CDR3 length: 17 amino acids. The germline V and J ends were trimmed by 0 bases and 0 bases, with 15 bases remaining between them. Germline V gene sequence: CDR1 SEHNR, CDR2 FQNEAQ (reference sequence). The CDR3 bases are TGTGCCAGCAGCTTAGCCGTGGGTCGAGCGCGCTCCTACGAGCAGTACTTC. Its protein product is CASSLAVGRARSYEQYF.

This sequence joins TRBV10-3 and TRBJ2-3; a weak D match, TRBD1 (6 bases). V was clipped by 6 bases and J by 4 bases, with 11 bases between them. The germline gives CDR1 ENHRY, CDR2 SYGVKD. The CDR3 is 13 amino acids. CDR3 coding DNA: TGTGCCATCAGGGGGGCGGGCTCAGATACGCAGTATTTT. It translates to CAIRGAGSDTQYF.

In regard to this clone: The DNA is left out, because the CDR3 cannot be placed on it with certainty; the CDR3 is given as TCRdb lists it. CDR3 in amino acids: CAWSVHLQDTEAFF. The chain uses TRBV30 and TRBJ1-1; the D call of TRBD1 is as the table states it, not checked on the DNA. The germline V gene encodes CDR1 GTSNPN and CDR2 SVGIG (reference sequence). Counting both end residues, the CDR3 totals 14 amino acids.

The J gene is TRBJ2-2, the V gene TRBV7-2; D possibly corresponds to TRBD2 (6 bases). Looked up from germline, CDR1 is SGHTA and CDR2 is FQGNSA. Trimming cost V 5 bases and J 8 bases, with 18 bases left between them. This CDR3 has 15 residues. The CDR3 region is CASSPEGLLIGELFF. CDR3 in DNA: TGTGCCAGCAGCCCGGAGGGACTGCTAATAGGGGAGCTGTTTTTT.

This sequence joins TRBV18 and TRBJ2-5; 15 nucleotides align to TRBD2. The CDR3 runs to 18 residues. Unmatched junction bases numbered 8, after V lost 0 bases and J lost 6 bases. CDR1 and CDR2 (germline): KGHSH, LQKENI. The CDR3 here is CASSPPGTSGRSDKTQYF. CDR3 DNA sequence: TGTGCCAGCTCACCACCTGGGACTAGCGGGAGGAGTGATAAGACCCAGTACTTC.

V gene TRBV28 combines with J gene TRBJ1-1, with unresolved D. Per the germline V gene, CDR1 is MDHEN and CDR2 is SYDVKM. V was trimmed by 3 bases and J by 3 bases, leaving 5 bases between them. CDR3 length: 12 amino acids. The chain's CDR3 is CASSLDYTEAFF. CDR3 sequence (DNA): TGTGCCAGCAGTTTGGACTACACTGAAGCTTTCTTT.

DNA of the CDR3: TGTGCCAGCAGTTCACCGGCTACCGGAGATACGCAGTATTTT. This sequence encodes CASSSPATGDTQYF. The chain couples TRBV6-5 to TRBJ2-3; unclear D gene. Per germline, CDR1 MNHEY and CDR2 SVGAGI. V was trimmed by 4 bases and J by 5 bases, leaving 13 bases between them. This CDR3 spans 14 amino acids.

The CDR3 sequence: CASSPTPMVGYTF. CDR3 bases: TGTGCCAGCAGCCCGACACCTATGGTAGGCTACACCTTC. The chain recombines TRBV7-9 with TRBJ1-2, with D uncertain. The CDR3 totals 13 residues. Looked up from germline, CDR1 is SEHNR and CDR2 is FQNEAQ (reference sequence). Between the trimmed V and J ends, which lost 5 bases and 8 bases, there was a span of 15 bases. Full variable domain (outside the CDR3, taken from reference TRBV7-9 and TRBJ1-2): DTGVSQNPRHKITKRGQNVTFRCDPISEHNRLYWYRQTLGQGPEFLTYFQNEAQLEKSRLLSDRFSAERPKGSFSTLEIQRTEQGDSAMYLCASSPTPMVGYTFGSGTRLTVV.